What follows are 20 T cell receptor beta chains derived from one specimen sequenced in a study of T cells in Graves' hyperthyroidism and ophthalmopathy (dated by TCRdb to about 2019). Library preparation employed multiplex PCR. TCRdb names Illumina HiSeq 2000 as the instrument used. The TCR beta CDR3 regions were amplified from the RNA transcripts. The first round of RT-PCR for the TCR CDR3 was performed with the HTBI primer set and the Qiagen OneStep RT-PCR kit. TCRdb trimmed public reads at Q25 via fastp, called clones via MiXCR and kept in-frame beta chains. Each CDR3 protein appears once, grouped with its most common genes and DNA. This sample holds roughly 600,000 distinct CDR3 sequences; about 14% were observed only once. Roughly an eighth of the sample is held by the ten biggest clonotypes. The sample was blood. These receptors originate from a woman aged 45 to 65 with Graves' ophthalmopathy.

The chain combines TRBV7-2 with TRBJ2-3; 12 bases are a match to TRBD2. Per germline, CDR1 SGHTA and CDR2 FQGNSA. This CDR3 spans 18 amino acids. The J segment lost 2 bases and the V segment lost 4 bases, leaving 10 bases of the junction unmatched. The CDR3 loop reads CASSSHPRLAGDTDTQYF. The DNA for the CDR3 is TGTGCCAGCAGCTCGCATCCACGACTAGCGGGGGACACAGATACGCAGTATTTT.

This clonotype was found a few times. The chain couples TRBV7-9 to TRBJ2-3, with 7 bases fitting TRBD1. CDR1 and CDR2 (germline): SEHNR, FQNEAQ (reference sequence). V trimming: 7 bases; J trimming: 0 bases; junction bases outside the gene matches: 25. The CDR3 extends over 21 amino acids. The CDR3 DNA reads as TGTGCCAGCAAAGAAAATCGGGGACAGCCATCAATTAAGAGTAGCACAGATACGCAGTATTTT. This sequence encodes CASKENRGQPSIKSSTDTQYF.

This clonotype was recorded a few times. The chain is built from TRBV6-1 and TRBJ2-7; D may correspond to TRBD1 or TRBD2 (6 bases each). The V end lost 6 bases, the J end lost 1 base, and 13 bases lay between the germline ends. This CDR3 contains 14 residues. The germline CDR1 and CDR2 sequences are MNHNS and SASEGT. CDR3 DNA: TGTGCCAGCAGGGAGGGGGTTTGGTCCTACGAGCAGTACTTC. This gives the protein CASREGVWSYEQYF.

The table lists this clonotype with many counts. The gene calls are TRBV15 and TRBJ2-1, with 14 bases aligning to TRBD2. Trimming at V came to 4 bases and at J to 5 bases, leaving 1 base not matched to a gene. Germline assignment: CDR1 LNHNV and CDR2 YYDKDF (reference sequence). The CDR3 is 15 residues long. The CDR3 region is CATSTGLAGDNEQFF. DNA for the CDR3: TGTGCCACCAGCACGGGACTAGCGGGAGACAATGAGCAGTTCTTC. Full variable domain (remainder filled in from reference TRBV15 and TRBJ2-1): DAMVIQNPRYQVTQFGKPVTLSCSQTLNHNVMYWYQQKSSQAPKLLFHYYDKDFNNEADTPDNFQSRRPNTSFCFLDIRSPGLGDTAMYLCATSTGLAGDNEQFFGPGTRLTVL.

The CDR3 DNA is TGCGCCAGCAGCGTGACAGGGGCTGAAAAACTGTTTTTT. Translating it yields CASSVTGAEKLFF. The J gene is TRBJ1-4, the V gene TRBV5-1; 8 bases fit TRBD1. Losses at the gene ends were 4 bases for V and 7 bases for J; bases not matched to a gene: 3. Germline CDR1 is SGHRS and CDR2 is YFSETQ. The CDR3 sequence is 13 residues long.

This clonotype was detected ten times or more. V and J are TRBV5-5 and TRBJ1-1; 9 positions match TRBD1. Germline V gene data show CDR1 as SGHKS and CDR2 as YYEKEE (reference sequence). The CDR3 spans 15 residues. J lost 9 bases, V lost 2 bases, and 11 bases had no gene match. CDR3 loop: CASSFLGQGGNQAFF. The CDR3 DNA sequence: TGTGCCAGCAGCTTTCTGGGACAGGGCGGTAACCAAGCTTTCTTT.

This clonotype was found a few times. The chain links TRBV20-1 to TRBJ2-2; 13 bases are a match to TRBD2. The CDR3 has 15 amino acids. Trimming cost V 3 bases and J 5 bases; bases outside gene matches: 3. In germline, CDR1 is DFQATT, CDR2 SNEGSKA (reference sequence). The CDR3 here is CSARTSGRNTGELFF. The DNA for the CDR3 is TGCAGTGCTAGGACTAGCGGGAGGAATACCGGGGAGCTGTTTTTT.

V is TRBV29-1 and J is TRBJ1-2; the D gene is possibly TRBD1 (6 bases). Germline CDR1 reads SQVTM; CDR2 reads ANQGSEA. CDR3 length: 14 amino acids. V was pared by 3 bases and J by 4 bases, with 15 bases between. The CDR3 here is CSVDAGGSVYGYTF. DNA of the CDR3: TGCAGCGTTGATGCGGGGGGCTCAGTCTATGGCTACACCTTC. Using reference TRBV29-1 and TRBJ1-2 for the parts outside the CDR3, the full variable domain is SAVISQKPSRDICQRGTSLTIQCQVDSQVTMMFWYRQQPGQSLTLIATANQGSEATYESGFVIDKFPISRPNLTFSTLTVSNMSPEDSSIYLCSVDAGGSVYGYTFGSGTRLTVV.

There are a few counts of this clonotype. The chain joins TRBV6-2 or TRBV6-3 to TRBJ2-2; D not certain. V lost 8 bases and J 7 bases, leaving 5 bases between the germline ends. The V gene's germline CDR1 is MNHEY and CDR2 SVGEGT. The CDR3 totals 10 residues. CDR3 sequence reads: CASGIGELFF. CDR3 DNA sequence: TGTGCCAGCGGAATCGGGGAGCTGTTTTTT.

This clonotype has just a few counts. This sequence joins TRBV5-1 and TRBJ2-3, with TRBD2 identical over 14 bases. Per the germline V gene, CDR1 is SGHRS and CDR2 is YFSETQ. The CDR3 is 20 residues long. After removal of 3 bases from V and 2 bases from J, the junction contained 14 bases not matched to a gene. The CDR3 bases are TGCGCCAGCAGCTCCGTGGGACTAGCGGGAGTTTCCGGGGTCACAGATACGCAGTATTTT. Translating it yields CASSSVGLAGVSGVTDTQYF.

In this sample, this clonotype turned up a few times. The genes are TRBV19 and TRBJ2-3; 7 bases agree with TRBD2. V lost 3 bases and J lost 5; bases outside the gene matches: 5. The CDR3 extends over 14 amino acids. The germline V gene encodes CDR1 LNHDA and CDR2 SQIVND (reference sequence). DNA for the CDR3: TGTGCCAGTAGTATTTCGGGAGGAGTAGATACGCAGTATTTT. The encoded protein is CASSISGGVDTQYF.

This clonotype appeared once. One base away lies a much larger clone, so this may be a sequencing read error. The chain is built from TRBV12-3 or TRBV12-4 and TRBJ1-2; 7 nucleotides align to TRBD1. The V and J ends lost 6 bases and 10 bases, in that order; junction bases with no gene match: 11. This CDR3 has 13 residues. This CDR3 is CASRTDRVHVYTF. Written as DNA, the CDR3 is TGTGCCAGCAGAACAGACAGGGTTCATGTCTACACCTTC.

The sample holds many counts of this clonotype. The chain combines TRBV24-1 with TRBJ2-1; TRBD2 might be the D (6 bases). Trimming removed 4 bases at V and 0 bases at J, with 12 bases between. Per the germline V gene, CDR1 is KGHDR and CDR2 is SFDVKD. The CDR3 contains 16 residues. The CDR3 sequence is CATSDPGGSSYNEQFF. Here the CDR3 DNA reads TGTGCCACCAGTGACCCCGGGGGAAGCTCCTACAATGAGCAGTTCTTC.

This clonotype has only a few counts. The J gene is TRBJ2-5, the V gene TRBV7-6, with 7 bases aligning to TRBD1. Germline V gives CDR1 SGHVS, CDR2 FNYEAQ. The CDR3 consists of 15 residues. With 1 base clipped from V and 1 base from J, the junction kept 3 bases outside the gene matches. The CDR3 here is CASSLGDRSQETQYF. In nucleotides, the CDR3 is TGTGCCAGCAGCTTAGGGGACAGATCCCAAGAGACCCAGTACTTC.

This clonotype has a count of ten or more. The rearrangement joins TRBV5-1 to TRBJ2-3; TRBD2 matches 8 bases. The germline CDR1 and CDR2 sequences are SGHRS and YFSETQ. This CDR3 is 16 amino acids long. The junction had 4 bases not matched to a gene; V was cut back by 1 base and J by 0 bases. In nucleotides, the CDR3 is TGCGCCAGCAGCTTGCTCAGCGGGAGTAGCACAGATACGCAGTATTTT. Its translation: CASSLLSGSSTDTQYF.

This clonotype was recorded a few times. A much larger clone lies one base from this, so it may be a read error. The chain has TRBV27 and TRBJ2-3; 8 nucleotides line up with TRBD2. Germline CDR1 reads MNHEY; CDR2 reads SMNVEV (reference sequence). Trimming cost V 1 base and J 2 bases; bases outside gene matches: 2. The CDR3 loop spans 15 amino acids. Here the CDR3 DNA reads TGTGCCAGCAGTTTATATAGCGGGGTCACAGATACGCAGTATTTT. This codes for CASSLYSGVTDTQYF.

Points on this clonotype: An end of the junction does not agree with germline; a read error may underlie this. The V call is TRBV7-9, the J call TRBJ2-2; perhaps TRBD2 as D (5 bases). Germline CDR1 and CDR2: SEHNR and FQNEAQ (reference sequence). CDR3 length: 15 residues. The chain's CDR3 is CASSRQEPNTGELVF. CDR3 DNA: TGTGCCAGCAGCAGACAAGAACCGAACACCGGGGAGCTGGTTTTT. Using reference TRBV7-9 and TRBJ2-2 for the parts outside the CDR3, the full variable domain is DTGVSQNPRHKITKRGQNVTFRCDPISEHNRLYWYRQTLGQGPEFLTYFQNEAQLEKSRLLSDRFSAERPKGSFSTLEIQRTEQGDSAMYLCASSRQEPNTGELVFGEGSRLTVL.

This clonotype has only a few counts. DNA for the CDR3: TGTGCCAGCAGTGTTTGGAAGCCAGGGTCAGCCTACGAGCAGTACTTC. Amino acids: CASSVWKPGSAYEQYF. The V gene is TRBV6-1, the J gene TRBJ2-7; weak D call: TRBD1 (5 bases). CDR1 is MNHNS and CDR2 is SASEGT in the germline V gene. The CDR3 runs to 16 residues. Trimming removed 4 bases at V and 2 bases at J, with 18 bases between.

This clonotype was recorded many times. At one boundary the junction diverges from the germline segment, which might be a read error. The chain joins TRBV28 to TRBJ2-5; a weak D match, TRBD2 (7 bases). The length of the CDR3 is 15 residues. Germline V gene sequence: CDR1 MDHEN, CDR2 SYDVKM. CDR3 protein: CAGSFSQGGGETQYF. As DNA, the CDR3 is TGTGCCGGCAGTTTCAGCCAGGGAGGGGGAGAGACCCAGTACTTC.

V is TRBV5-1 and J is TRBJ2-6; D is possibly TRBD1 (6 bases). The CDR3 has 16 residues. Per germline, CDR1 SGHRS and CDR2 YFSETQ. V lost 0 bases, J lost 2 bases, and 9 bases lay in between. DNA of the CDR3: TGCGCCAGCAGCTTGGCAGGGGACGCTGGGGCCAACGTCCTGACTTTC. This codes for CASSLAGDAGANVLTF. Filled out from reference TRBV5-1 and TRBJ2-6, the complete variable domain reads KAGVTQTPRYLIKTRGQQVTLSCSPISGHRSVSWYQQTPGQGLQFLFEYFSETQRNKGNFPGRFSGRQFSNSRSEMNVSTLELGDSALYLCASSLAGDAGANVLTFGAGSRLTVL.